This T cell receptor (beta chain) was sequenced for a study of T cells in Graves' hyperthyroidism and ophthalmopathy (dated by TCRdb to between 2017 and 2020). With respect to the entire study: Peripheral blood samples were taken at the time of initial diagnosis, prior to any treatment. According to the paper, TCR Vbeta CDR3 sequencing was carried out on some 130 peripheral blood samples, which came from under 50 ophthalmopathy, around 75 hyperthyroidism and roughly 17 progressor patients. Prospective prediction of ophthalmopathy was tested in an independent validation cohort of fewer than 20 hyperthyroidism patients and approximately 17 patients who later progressed to ophthalmopathy. The 100 discovery patients were randomly split 7:3 into training and test sets. A discovery cohort of roughly 100 patients, 43 with Graves' ophthalmopathy and over 55 with stable Graves' hyperthyroidism, was used to find distinguishing TCR V-J signatures. The study also compared thyroid tissue and blood T-cell repertoires from about six Graves' hyperthyroidism patients. Following sampling, methimazole starting at 30 mg daily was given to hyperthyroidism patients, and high-dose intravenous methylprednisolone was given to ophthalmopathy patients.

The TCR beta CDR3 regions were amplified from the RNA transcripts. A first-round RT-PCR of the TCR CDR3 used the HTBI primer set with the Qiagen OneStep RT-PCR kit. Libraries were constructed in a second round of multiplex PCR, after which size selection and purification were performed. Libraries were sequenced paired-end with 100 bp reads on an Illumina HiSeq2000. The authors' pipeline ran thus. Raw data were processed with SOAPnuke, discarding reads with adapters, uncalled bases, mean Phred below 15, or no exact constant-primer or identifier match. High-quality paired reads were merged with COPE v1.2.5, and unique nucleotide sequences were defined as clonotypes. MiTCR v1.1 was used to align the clonotypes against IMGT TRBV, TRBD and TRBJ reference segments. Only V-J combinations with frequency above 0.0001, covering approximately 99% of repertoires, were analysed. The TCS score was defined as the ratio of F50 (clonal expansion) to E x V (chaos), calculated using BLOSUM62-based TCRdist between CDR3 peptides within each V-J. Welch's t-statistics and random forest reduced 500 to 650 V-J features to 13, which were used in a naive Bayes classifier (R e1071). In-frame beta chains were kept once TCRdb had trimmed the public reads at Q25 with fastp and called clones with MiXCR. Entries are consolidated by CDR3 protein sequence, retaining the most common genes and DNA. What appears here as the V and J calls and clone size reflects TCRdb's work, not the paper's. In all, the sample holds 300,000 to 450,000 distinct CDR3 sequences, and over 11% of those were seen once. The ten largest make up roughly 11% of the sample.

The trim is 1 base for V and 4 bases for J, with a gap of 9 bases between the germline ends. The CDR3 covers 14 residues, taking in both the cysteine and the phenylalanine. Only the CDR3 portion is preserved as DNA: 42 bases, with reading frame beginning at the first base. From a lookup of the germline V gene, CDR1 and CDR2 are MGHRA and YSYEKL. Beyond this particular receptor, the publication reports: Most expanded thyroid clonotypes (frequency above 0.001) were also detected in blood, a finding suggesting that blood repertoires may reflect thyroid immune responses. A 13 V-J signature model separated ophthalmopathy from stable hyperthyroidism, with around 88% sensitivity and around 84% specificity in cross-validation and 80%/75% in testing. No statistical method was used to set the sample size in advance, and investigators knew the group allocation. In validation, progression to ophthalmopathy was predicted by the model with roughly 71% sensitivity and 72.22% specificity, a median of roughly 6.4 months before onset.

A patient counted as having stable Graves' hyperthyroidism if no progression to ophthalmopathy occurred over 18 months of follow-up. Hyperthyroidism patients were newly diagnosed, had a disease duration of under 2 months, and were aged 18 to 65 years. The study excluded patients with uncontrolled infections, other autoimmune diseases, pregnancy or lactation. Clinical symptoms, serum thyroxine and TRAb, thyroid ultrasound, and orbital computed tomography formed the basis for the diagnoses. Ficoll-Paque density gradient centrifugation was used to isolate PBMCs from around 10 ml of fresh peripheral blood. Total RNA was extracted using Trizol reagent, and RNA quality was assessed on an Agilent 2100 Bioanalyzer. This clonotype has a count of ten or more. Its antigen is unknown. Per-nucleotide qualities are absent, and no much larger clonotype sits a single base away.

The clonotype originates from an older woman with Graves' hyperthyroidism. The sequence links TRBV4-1 to TRBJ2-3; matching of 5 bases hints at TRBD2 as the D gene. Material: blood. The DNA sequence is as follows: TGCGCCAGCAGCCAAGTGAGGGAGCCAGATACGCAGTATTTT. Its translation is CASSQVREPDTQYF.